The 10 T cell receptor beta chains below all came from one sample that was sequenced in a study of T cell responses to AZD1222 COVID-19 vaccine. Clones were sequenced by immunoSEQ multiplex PCR, and TCRdb holds only the in-frame ones, with some missing. The sample lists 99,000 or so clones; over 90% were seen once. Sequenced material: peripheral blood, taken on day 0 of AZD1222 vaccination. Source of these receptors: an adult in good health.

J is TRBJ2-7 and V is TRBV27; D is unresolved. V was trimmed by 3 bases and J by 0 bases, leaving 12 bases between them. The length of the CDR3 is 15 residues. Germline CDR1 is MNHEY and CDR2 is SMNVEV (reference sequence). DNA for the CDR3: TGTGCCAGCAGTTTCGGCAGACCTCTCTCCTACGAGCAGTACTTC. It codes for CASSFGRPLSYEQYF.

This clone was found once. The V call is TRBV29-1, the J call TRBJ1-1, with D tentatively TRBD1 (5 bases). The CDR3 spans 11 residues. The germline gives CDR1 SQVTM, CDR2 ANQGSEA. Trimming cost V 5 bases and J 6 bases, with 10 bases left between them. CDR3 sequence reads: CSVRQLAEAFF. The CDR3 nucleotides are TGCAGCGTTCGACAGCTAGCTGAAGCTTTCTTT. Based on the CDR3 plus reference TRBV29-1 and TRBJ1-1, the full variable domain is SAVISQKPSRDICQRGTSLTIQCQVDSQVTMMFWYRQQPGQSLTLIATANQGSEATYESGFVIDKFPISRPNLTFSTLTVSNMSPEDSSIYLCSVRQLAEAFFGQGTRLTVV.

V and J are TRBV6-6 and TRBJ2-1; 7 bases match TRBD1. Trimming cost V 5 bases and J 5 bases; bases outside gene matches: 9. Germline-derived CDR1 and CDR2 are MNHNY and SVGAGI (reference sequence). This CDR3 contains 15 residues. The CDR3 bases are TGTGCCAGCAGTGCGCGACAGGGTATACACAATGAGCAGTTCTTC. Amino acids: CASSARQGIHNEQFF.

The chain links TRBV3-1 (or the pseudogene TRBV3-2) to TRBJ2-1; 9 nucleotides match TRBD2. Germline V gene data show CDR1 as LGHDT and CDR2 as YNNKEL (reference sequence). The CDR3 length is 20 residues. Trimming at V came to 3 bases and at J to 0 bases, leaving 15 bases not matched to a gene. CDR3 nucleotides: TGTGCCAGCAGCCAGAACACCCCTAGCGGGATGTCCCTCTCCTACAATGAGCAGTTCTTC. Its translation: CASSQNTPSGMSLSYNEQFF.

The chain combines TRBV15 with TRBJ2-7, with D maybe TRBD2 (6 bases). The CDR3 is 15 amino acids. Deletions cut 0 bases from V and 2 bases from J, with 11 bases between. Germline V CDR1 and CDR2: LNHNV, YYDKDF (reference sequence). CDR3 DNA: TGTGCCACCAGCAGAGATAATAGCGGCCCCTACGAGCAGTACTTC. Translation: CATSRDNSGPYEQYF.

J is TRBJ2-2 and V is TRBV6-5, with 8 bases aligning to TRBD1. Germline CDR1 is MNHEY and CDR2 is SVGAGI. The CDR3 is made up of 15 amino acids. V shed 4 bases and J 4 bases; nucleotides not matched to a gene: 5. The CDR3 DNA reads TGTGCCAGCAGTTCCGGGACAGGAGCCACCGGGGAGCTGTTTTTT. Translating it yields CASSSGTGATGELFF.

The rearrangement uses TRBV3-1 (or the pseudogene TRBV3-2) and TRBJ2-2, with 8 positions matching TRBD1. V was pared by 0 bases and J by 7 bases, with 10 bases of the junction left unmatched. Germline V lookup: CDR1 LGHDT, CDR2 YNNKEL (reference sequence). The CDR3 spans 17 residues. The CDR3: CASSQESRTGPRGELFF. DNA for the CDR3: TGTGCCAGCAGCCAAGAATCTAGGACAGGGCCACGCGGGGAGCTGTTTTTT.

This chain links TRBV9 with TRBJ2-5; maybe TRBD1 (5 bases). Trimming stripped 4 bases from V and 5 bases from J, with 18 bases between. Germline V gives CDR1 SGDLS, CDR2 YYNGEE. The CDR3 spans 15 residues. Written as DNA, the CDR3 is TGTGCCAGCAGCCCAGGGTTAATGGGGCACGAGACCCAGTACTTC. Its protein product is CASSPGLMGHETQYF.

The chain uses TRBV28 and TRBJ2-7; TRBD1 might be the D (6 bases). V was cut by 6 bases and J by 4 bases, with 13 bases left in between. Germline V gene sequence: CDR1 MDHEN, CDR2 SYDVKM. This CDR3 contains 13 residues. Here the CDR3 DNA reads TGTGCCAGCAGAGGGGGTGAAGTTTACGAGCAGTACTTC. Translating gives CASRGGEVYEQYF.

The chain has TRBV11-1 and TRBJ2-7, with 7 bases identical to TRBD2. With 3 bases clipped from V and 0 bases from J, the junction kept 5 bases outside the gene matches. The germline V gene has CDR1 SGHAT and CDR2 FQDESV (reference sequence). The CDR3 has 15 amino acids. As DNA, the CDR3 is TGTGCCAGCAGCTTTGGCGGGAGCAGCTCCTACGAGCAGTACTTC. It encodes CASSFGGSSSYEQYF.